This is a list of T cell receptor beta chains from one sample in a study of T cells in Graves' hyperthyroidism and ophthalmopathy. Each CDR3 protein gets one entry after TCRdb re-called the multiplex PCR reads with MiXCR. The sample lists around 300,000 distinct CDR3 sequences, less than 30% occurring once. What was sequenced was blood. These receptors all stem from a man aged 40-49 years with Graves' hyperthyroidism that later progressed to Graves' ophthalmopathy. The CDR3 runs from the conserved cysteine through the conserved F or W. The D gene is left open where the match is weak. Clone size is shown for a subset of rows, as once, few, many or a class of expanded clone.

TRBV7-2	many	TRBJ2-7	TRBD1	CASSLGGTVHEQYF	TGTGCCAGCAGCTTAGGGGGGACAGTGCACGAGCAGTACTTC
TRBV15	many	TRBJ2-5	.	CATSRGNLGGQETQYF	TGTGCCACCAGCAGAGGGAACCTAGGAGGGCAAGAGACCCAGTACTTC
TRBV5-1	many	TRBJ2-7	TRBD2	CASSLDQREYYEQYF	TGCGCCAGCAGCTTGGATCAGCGGGAGTATTACGAGCAGTACTTC
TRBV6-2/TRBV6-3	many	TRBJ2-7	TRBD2	CASSYRLITSGSYYEQYF	TGTGCCAGCAGTTACAGGTTGATAACTAGCGGAAGTTACTACGAGCAGTACTTC
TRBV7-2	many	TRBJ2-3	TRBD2	CASRTSGGSTDTQYF	TGTGCCAGCAGGACTAGCGGAGGGAGCACAGATACGCAGTATTTT
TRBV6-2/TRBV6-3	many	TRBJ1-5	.	CASSYFGVGQPQHF	TGTGCCAGCAGTTACTTTGGGGTAGGGCAGCCCCAGCATTTT
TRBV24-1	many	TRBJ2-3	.	CATSASSDTQYF	TGTGCCACCAGTGCCTCCAGCGATACGCAGTATTTT
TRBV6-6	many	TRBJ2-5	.	CASSSNRGTGETQYF	TGTGCCAGCAGTTCGAACCGAGGGACCGGAGAGACCCAGTACTTC
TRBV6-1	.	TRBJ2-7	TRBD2	CASSDLWTSGNYEQYF	TGTGCCAGCAGTGATTTATGGACTAGCGGGAACTACGAGCAGTACTTC
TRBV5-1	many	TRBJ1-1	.	CASSRLGDTEAFF	TGCGCCAGCAGCCGCCTCGGGGACACTGAAGCTTTCTTT
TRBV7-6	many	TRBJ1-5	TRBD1	CASSSTGEFNQPQHF	TGTGCCAGCAGCTCAACAGGGGAGTTCAATCAGCCCCAGCATTTT
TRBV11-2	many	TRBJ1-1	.	CASSWGTGANTEAFF	TGTGCCAGCAGCTGGGGAACGGGGGCGAACACTGAAGCTTTCTTT
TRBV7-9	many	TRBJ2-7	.	CASSFQYAGFFSYEQYF	TGTGCCAGCAGCTTCCAGTACGCAGGTTTTTTTTCCTACGAGCAGTACTTC
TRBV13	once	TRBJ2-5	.	CASSPRGGVETQYF	TGTGCCAGCAGCCCAAGGGGAGGAGTGGAGACCCAGTACTTC
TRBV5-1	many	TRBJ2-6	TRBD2	CASSFPNLAGVTSGANVLTF	TGCGCCAGCAGCTTCCCCAATTTAGCGGGAGTGACCTCTGGGGCCAACGTCCTGACTTTC
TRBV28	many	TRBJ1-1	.	CASSTNEGPGTIKGAFF	TGTGCCAGCAGTACGAATGAGGGACCCGGGACCATTAAAGGAGCTTTCTTT
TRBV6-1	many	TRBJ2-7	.	CASSPAGLLVYEQYF	TGTGCCAGCAGCCCCGCAGGACTACTAGTCTACGAGCAGTACTTC
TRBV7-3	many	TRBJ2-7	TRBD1	CASSLSRTGEQYF	TGTGCCAGCAGCTTAAGTCGGACAGGGGAGCAGTACTTC
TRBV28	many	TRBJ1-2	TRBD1	CASSLRGTGNYGYTF	TGTGCCAGCAGTTTAAGGGGGACAGGGAACTATGGCTACACCTTC
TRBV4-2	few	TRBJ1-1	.	CASSQILGGALGTEAFF	TGTGCCAGCAGCCAAATCTTGGGGGGGGCGCTTGGCACTGAAGCTTTCTTT
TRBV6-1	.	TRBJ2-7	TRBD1	CASSEGDSSYEQYF	TGTGCCAGCAGTGAAGGGGACAGCTCCTACGAGCAGTACTTC
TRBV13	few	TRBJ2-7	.	CASSRRGGRAYEQYF	TGTGCCAGCAGCCGCCGTGGGGGCAGGGCGTACGAGCAGTACTTC
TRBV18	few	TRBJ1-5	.	CASSPFGRRRGSNQPQHF	TGTGCCAGCTCACCATTCGGGCGGCGCCGGGGGAGCAATCAGCCCCAGCATTTT
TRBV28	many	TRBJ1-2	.	CASSLERHRYGYTF	TGTGCCAGCAGTTTAGAGCGTCACCGCTATGGCTACACCTTC
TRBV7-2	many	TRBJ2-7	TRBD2	CASSMPPGLAMLYEQYF	TGTGCCAGCAGTATGCCCCCGGGACTAGCGATGCTCTACGAGCAGTACTTC
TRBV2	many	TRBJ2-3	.	CASSESHSTDTQYF	TGTGCCAGCAGTGAATCCCACAGCACAGATACGCAGTATTTT
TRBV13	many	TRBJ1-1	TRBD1	CASSPDRGINTEAFF	TGTGCCAGCAGCCCAGACAGGGGGATAAACACTGAAGCTTTCTTT
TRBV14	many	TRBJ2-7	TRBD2	CASSQGAGGPREQYF	TGTGCCAGCAGCCAAGGTGCGGGAGGGCCCCGCGAGCAGTACTTC
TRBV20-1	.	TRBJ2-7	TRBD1	CSARQGLSPYEQYF	TGCAGTGCCCGACAGGGTCTAAGTCCCTACGAGCAGTACTTC
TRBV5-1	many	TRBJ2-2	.	CASSLVGTGELFF	TGTGCCAGCAGTTTAGTCGGGACCGGGGAGCTGTTTTTT
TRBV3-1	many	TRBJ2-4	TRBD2	CASSQAGLALGKNIQYF	TGTGCCAGCAGCCAAGCGGGACTAGCGTTAGGCAAAAACATTCAGTACTTC
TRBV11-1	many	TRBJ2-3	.	CASSLSVISTDTQYF	TGTGCCAGCAGCTTGTCTGTTATTAGCACAGATACGCAGTATTTT
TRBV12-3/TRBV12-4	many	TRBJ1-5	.	CASSLNSDRTQPQHF	TGTGCCAGCAGTTTAAATAGCGACAGGACCCAGCCCCAGCATTTT
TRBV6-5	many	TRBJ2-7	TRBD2	CASRGLAPLLDEQYF	TGTGCCAGCAGAGGACTAGCCCCTCTACTAGACGAGCAGTACTTC
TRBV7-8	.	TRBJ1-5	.	CASSSQSNQPQHF	TGTGCCAGCAGCTCCCAGAGCAATCAGCCCCAGCATTTT
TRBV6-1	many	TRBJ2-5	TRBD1	CASREALRGAGGQETQYF	TGTGCCAGCAGAGAGGCCCTGCGAGGGGCAGGGGGACAAGAGACCCAGTACTTC
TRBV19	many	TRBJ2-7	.	CASSIVQGAPTYEQYF	TGTGCCAGTAGTATAGTCCAGGGAGCACCCACCTACGAGCAGTACTTC
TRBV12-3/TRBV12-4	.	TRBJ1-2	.	CASSFASGYGYTF	TGTGCCAGCAGTTTCGCGTCGGGGTATGGCTACACCTTC
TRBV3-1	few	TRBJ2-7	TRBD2	CASKTGGKYEQYF	TGTGCCAGCAAGACGGGAGGGAAATACGAGCAGTACTTC
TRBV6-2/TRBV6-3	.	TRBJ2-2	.	CASSYQWNTGELFF	TGTGCCAGCAGTTACCAGTGGAACACCGGGGAGCTGTTTTTT
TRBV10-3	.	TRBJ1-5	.	CAISHRVDQPQHF	TGTGCCATCAGCCACAGGGTCGACCAGCCCCAGCATTTT
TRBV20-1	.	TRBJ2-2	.	CSASRPPTNTEELFF	TGCAGTGCTAGTCGACCACCGACGAACACCGAGGAGCTGTTTTTT
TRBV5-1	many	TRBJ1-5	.	CASSFPSEPQHF	TGCGCCAGCAGCTTCCCGTCCGAGCCCCAGCATTTT
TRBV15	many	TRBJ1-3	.	CATSPKTVGDTIYF	TGTGCCACCAGCCCGAAGACAGTCGGTGACACCATATATTTT
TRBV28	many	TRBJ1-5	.	CASKETGRVSQPQHF	TGTGCCAGCAAAGAAACAGGGAGAGTTTCCCAGCCCCAGCATTTT